A single sample gave rise to the 17 T cell receptor beta chains below, sequenced in a study of T cell changes during pregnancy in multiple sclerosis. The method was immunoSEQ multiplex PCR; TCRdb's version includes in-frame clones alone and lacks a portion of them. The sample holds roughly 35,000 clones, 92% seen once. Here the sequenced sample was CD4+ T cells from peripheral blood mononuclear cells, taken after pregnancy. The source of these receptors is a female donor with multiple sclerosis, enrolled in a pregnancy study.

The chain carries TRBV29-1 and TRBJ2-7; D is possibly TRBD1 (6 bases). The germline V gene encodes CDR1 SQVTM and CDR2 ANQGSEA. The length of the CDR3 is 11 residues. V gave up 4 bases and J gave up 6 bases, with 10 bases separating them. CDR3 protein: CSVVGAGEQYF. The CDR3, as DNA: TGCAGCGTTGTGGGGGCAGGCGAGCAGTACTTC.

This chain joins TRBV12-2 and TRBJ2-7; TRBD2, the table's D call, lacks a check against the DNA. TRBV12-2 has pseudogene status. The CDR3 runs to 16 residues. As DNA, the CDR3 is TGTGCAAGTCGCTTCTACCTCGCTAGTCGTGTGTACGAGCAGTACTTC. Translation gives CASRFYLASRVYEQYF.

J is TRBJ2-7 and V is TRBV20-1; maybe TRBD2 (5 bases). Germline V gene sequence: CDR1 DFQATT, CDR2 SNEGSKA (reference sequence). Trimming stripped 6 bases from V and 4 bases from J, with 10 bases between. This CDR3 has 11 residues. Here the CDR3 reads CSARTGYEQYF. The CDR3 nucleotides are TGCAGTGCCCGAACGGGATACGAGCAGTACTTC.

The chain carries TRBV7-9 and TRBJ1-2, with D possibly matching TRBD1 (5 bases). CDR1 and CDR2 (germline): SEHNR, FQNEAQ (reference sequence). V gave up 2 bases and J gave up 2 bases, with 9 bases separating them. The CDR3 sequence is 14 residues long. CDR3 nucleotide sequence: TGTGCCAGCAGCTTATATGGGGCAAACTATGGCTACACCTTC. Translated, it gives CASSLYGANYGYTF.

The V gene is TRBV7-8, the J gene TRBJ2-7, with TRBD1 matching 8 bases. The V gene end was trimmed by 5 bases and the J gene end by 0 bases; junction bases not matched to a gene: 6. Germline V gene data show CDR1 as SGHVS and CDR2 as FQNEAQ. The CDR3 has 15 residues. CDR3 in DNA: TGTGCCAGCAGCGCGAGGACAGGGAGCTCCTACGAGCAGTACTTC. This codes for CASSARTGSSYEQYF.

CDR3 sequence: CASSSTGVNTGELFF. CDR3 sequence (DNA): TGTGCCAGCAGCTCCACAGGGGTTAACACCGGGGAGCTGTTTTTT. J is TRBJ2-2 and V is TRBV7-3, with 7 bases that match TRBD1. Germline CDR1 reads SGHTA; CDR2 reads FQGTGA. This CDR3 region has 15 residues. Trimming cost V 4 bases and J 2 bases; bases outside gene matches: 4.

This clone was detected only a few times. The genes are TRBV11-2 and TRBJ1-2; D gene ambiguous. V lost 3 bases, J lost 7 bases, and 15 bases lay in between. CDR3 length equals 14 residues. CDR1 is SGHAT and CDR2 is FQNNGV in the germline V gene. In DNA, the CDR3 is TGTGCCAGCAGCTTCCTTCTGCTCAATAGTGGCTACACCTTC. Its protein product is CASSFLLLNSGYTF.

This CDR3 reads CASSREGETYEQYF. The CDR3 DNA is TGTGCCAGCAGCCGGGAGGGGGAGACCTACGAGCAGTACTTC. This chain uses TRBV4-2 with TRBJ2-7; tentatively, D is TRBD2 (7 bases). The V end lost 4 bases, the J end lost 2 bases, and 12 bases lay between the germline ends. There are 14 residues in the CDR3. Germline CDR1 reads LGHNA; CDR2 reads YNFKEQ.

This sequence joins TRBV27 and TRBJ2-1; the match to TRBD2 covers 9 bases. The V gene end was trimmed by 10 bases and the J gene end by 7 bases; junction bases not matched to a gene: 17. Germline assignment: CDR1 MNHEY and CDR2 SMNVEV (reference sequence). The CDR3 runs 16 residues. As DNA, the CDR3 is TGTGCCACCCTGCGATTGGCGGGAGGGCCGGATAATGAGCAGTTCTTC. It is translated as CATLRLAGGPDNEQFF.

This clone showed up just once. The chain carries TRBV6-1 and TRBJ2-7; possibly TRBD2 for D (5 bases). Deletions cut 8 bases from V and 6 bases from J, with 17 bases between. This CDR3 is built from 13 residues. Germline CDR1 and CDR2: MNHNS and SASEGT. The CDR3 protein is CASFTRALAEQYF. The DNA for the CDR3 is TGTGCCAGCTTTACTAGGGCCTTGGCCGAGCAGTACTTC.

V usage is TRBV12-5 and J usage is TRBJ2-1; TRBD1 aligns across 9 bases. With 5 bases clipped from V and 8 bases from J, the junction kept 10 bases outside the gene matches. Per germline, CDR1 LGHNT and CDR2 FRNRAP. The CDR3 sequence is 15 residues long. CDR3 coding DNA: TGTGCTAGTGGTCCCCCTGACAGGGGGGAGGATGAGCAGTTCTTC. It encodes CASGPPDRGEDEQFF.

The rearrangement uses TRBV4-3 and TRBJ2-5; 8 nucleotides agree with TRBD2. This CDR3 has 16 residues. Germline CDR1 and CDR2: LGHNA and YSLEER. Trimming at V came to 0 bases and at J to 5 bases, leaving 8 bases not matched to a gene. CDR3: CASSQEGSGVLETQYF. Here the CDR3 DNA reads TGCGCCAGCAGCCAAGAGGGTAGCGGGGTTTTGGAGACCCAGTACTTC.

The chain joins TRBV27 to TRBJ1-2; 9 bases are shared with TRBD1. Germline V lookup: CDR1 MNHEY, CDR2 SMNVEV (reference sequence). The CDR3 is 15 amino acids. The V gene end was trimmed by 5 bases and the J gene end by 3 bases; junction bases not matched to a gene: 7. The CDR3 spells CASSTPGQGYYGYTF. The CDR3 DNA reads TGTGCCAGCAGTACCCCGGGACAGGGCTACTATGGCTACACCTTC.

The rearrangement joins TRBV28 to TRBJ1-5; 8 bases align to TRBD1. From germline, CDR1 is MDHEN and CDR2 SYDVKM. V trimming: 3 bases; J trimming: 1 base; junction bases outside the gene matches: 8. The CDR3 sequence is 17 residues long. This chain's CDR3 is CASSFYPDRASNQPQHF. CDR3 in DNA: TGTGCCAGCAGTTTTTATCCGGACAGGGCAAGCAATCAGCCCCAGCATTTT.

This chain joins TRBV21-1 and TRBJ2-7; the D call of TRBD2 is as the table states it, not checked on the DNA. TRBV21-1 is labeled a pseudogene. CDR3 size: 15 residues. CDR3 DNA sequence: TGTGCCAGCGTGAACAAGGGAGCCCTATCCTACGAGCAGTACTTC. Amino acids: CASVNKGALSYEQYF.

V is TRBV28 and J is TRBJ2-5, with 9 bases identical to TRBD1. The CDR3 runs 17 residues. The trim removed 4 bases at V and 9 bases at J, leaving 18 bases unmatched. CDR1 MDHEN and CDR2 SYDVKM come from the germline V gene. Written as DNA, the CDR3 is TGTGCCAGCAGTTCCAACCCCGGGACAGGGCTGAGGTGGGCCCAGTACTTC. This encodes CASSSNPGTGLRWAQYF.

This chain connects TRBV12-5 to TRBJ2-5, with 10 nucleotides matching TRBD2. Trimming at V came to 1 base and at J to 1 base, leaving 6 bases not matched to a gene. The CDR3 is made up of 17 amino acids. Germline V CDR1 and CDR2: LGHNT, FRNRAP. CDR3 sequence (DNA): TGTGCTAGTGGTTTGGGCCGGACTAGCGGCTCCCAAGAGACCCAGTACTTC. This encodes CASGLGRTSGSQETQYF.